Following are 21 T cell receptor beta chains from one sample sequenced in a study of cytomegalovirus exposure and HLA in healthy donors. Data came from immunoSEQ multiplex PCR; TCRdb stores just in-frame clones and leaves some out. The sample yields about 140,000 clones, less than 95% seen once. Sequencing was performed on PBMCs. These receptors all come from a man aged 18 to 30 in good health and CMV-seropositive.

This clone was detected only once. The chain carries TRBV9 and TRBJ2-2; possibly TRBD1 for D (5 bases). V gave up 2 bases and J gave up 1 base, with 6 bases separating them. The CDR3 contains 14 residues. Germline V gives CDR1 SGDLS, CDR2 YYNGEE. The CDR3 nucleotides are TGTGCCAGCAGCGTCGACAGGAACACCGGGGAGCTGTTTTTT. Translation gives CASSVDRNTGELFF.

The V gene is TRBV28, the J gene TRBJ1-5; D perhaps matches TRBD1 (6 bases). Germline V gene lookup returns CDR1 MDHEN and CDR2 SYDVKM. Trimming removed 6 bases at V and 5 bases at J, with 20 bases between. The CDR3 sequence is 16 residues long. CDR3 protein: CASRHTGRGADQPQHF. CDR3 nucleotides: TGTGCCAGCAGACACACTGGGAGGGGGGCAGATCAGCCCCAGCATTTT.

J is TRBJ1-1 and V is TRBV7-6; TRBD1 aligns across 10 bases. There are 17 residues in the CDR3. Germline CDR1 is SGHVS and CDR2 is FNYEAQ. With V trimmed by 5 bases and J by 0 bases, 9 bases remained unmatched. In DNA form, the CDR3 reads TGTGCCAGCAGCCTCCCAGGACAGGGGGATATGAACACTGAAGCTTTCTTT. It encodes CASSLPGQGDMNTEAFF.

V usage is TRBV18 and J usage is TRBJ2-3; D is unresolved. Germline values: CDR1 KGHSH, CDR2 LQKENI. There are 13 residues in the CDR3. Trimming removed 7 bases at V and 2 bases at J, with 10 bases between. The CDR3 bases are TGTGCCAGCTTGGGCAGGTCCACAGATACGCAGTATTTT. This gives the protein CASLGRSTDTQYF.

The genes are TRBV28 and TRBJ2-5, with 10 bases lining up with TRBD1. Germline V gene sequence: CDR1 MDHEN, CDR2 SYDVKM. V was clipped by 1 base and J by 0 bases; unmatched bases: 2. The CDR3 is made up of 16 amino acids. CDR3 protein: CASSLLGQGYQETQYF. CDR3 sequence (DNA): TGTGCCAGCAGTTTATTGGGACAGGGGTACCAAGAGACCCAGTACTTC.

V usage is TRBV5-1 and J usage is TRBJ2-3, with 8 bases fitting TRBD2. Trimming cost V 5 bases and J 4 bases; bases outside gene matches: 3. From germline, CDR1 is SGHRS and CDR2 YFSETQ. The length of the CDR3 is 13 residues. The CDR3 DNA sequence: TGCGCCAGCAGGACGGGAGGGGCAGATACGCAGTATTTT. It encodes CASRTGGADTQYF.

The chain recombines TRBV28 with TRBJ2-5, with TRBD1 as a possible D gene (6 bases). In germline, CDR1 is MDHEN, CDR2 SYDVKM. Between the trimmed V and J ends, which lost 7 bases and 2 bases, there was a span of 17 bases. This CDR3 is 15 amino acids long. CDR3 DNA sequence: TGTGCCAGCACCTCGGACTTGGGGGCACAAGAGACCCAGTACTTC. Its translation: CASTSDLGAQETQYF. The variable domain in full, with the rest retrieved from reference TRBV28 and TRBJ2-5, is DVKVTQSSRYLVKRTGEKVFLECVQDMDHENMFWYRQDPGLGLRLIYFSYDVKMKEKGDIPEGYSVSREKKERFSLILESASTNQTSMYLCASTSDLGAQETQYFGPGTRLLVL.

The V call is TRBV28, the J call TRBJ1-1, with 8 bases matching TRBD1. Germline-derived CDR1 and CDR2 are MDHEN and SYDVKM. V shed 5 bases, J shed 11 bases, and the junction held 10 bases outside the gene matches. This CDR3 comprises 13 residues. The CDR3 DNA reads TGTGCCAGCAGTCCGGAAGCGACAGGGGTTGCTTTCTTT. This translates into CASSPEATGVAFF. Based on the CDR3 plus reference TRBV28 and TRBJ1-1, the full variable domain is DVKVTQSSRYLVKRTGEKVFLECVQDMDHENMFWYRQDPGLGLRLIYFSYDVKMKEKGDIPEGYSVSREKKERFSLILESASTNQTSMYLCASSPEATGVAFFGQGTRLTVV.

The CDR3: CAPPRVNTGELFF. CDR3 sequence (DNA): TGCGCCCCCCCGAGGGTGAACACCGGGGAGCTGTTTTTT. V and J are TRBV10-1 and TRBJ2-2; D possibly corresponds to TRBD2 (5 bases). This CDR3 is 13 amino acids long. Looked up from germline, CDR1 is WNHNN and CDR2 is SYGVQD (reference sequence). With 11 bases removed from V and 1 base from J, the gap between germline ends came to 11 bases.

The V gene is TRBV11-2, the J gene TRBJ2-5; 7 nucleotides agree with TRBD2. The CDR3 has 16 amino acids. The trim removed 0 bases at V and 6 bases at J, leaving 10 bases unmatched. CDR1 is SGHAT, CDR2 FQNNGV, per germline. The CDR3 spells CASSLDLWESGKTQYF. CDR3 nucleotide sequence: TGTGCCAGCAGCTTAGATTTGTGGGAAAGCGGGAAGACCCAGTACTTC.

The chain has TRBV5-1 and TRBJ2-7; 16 positions agree with TRBD2. Germline V gives CDR1 SGHRS, CDR2 YFSETQ. J gave up 3 bases and V 3 bases, and 3 bases lay outside the gene matches. CDR3 size: 16 residues. The chain's CDR3 is CASSSGLAGGFYEQYF. The CDR3 bases are TGCGCCAGCAGCTCGGGACTAGCGGGAGGGTTCTACGAGCAGTACTTC.

This chain joins TRBV2 and TRBJ2-3, with TRBD2 as a possible D gene (6 bases). Deletions cut 10 bases from V and 4 bases from J, with 18 bases between. There are 14 residues in the CDR3. Per the germline V gene, CDR1 is SNHLY and CDR2 is FYNNEI. CDR3 sequence (DNA): TGTGCCATCCCTGGAGGGTTGGGGGCAGATACGCAGTATTTT. This encodes CAIPGGLGADTQYF.

The rearrangement joins TRBV4-1 to TRBJ1-5; perhaps TRBD1 as D (5 bases). V lost 1 base and J 5 bases, leaving 9 bases between the germline ends. This CDR3 contains 14 residues. CDR1 and CDR2 from the germline V gene are MGHRA and YSYEKL. CDR3 region: CASSQGAGDQPQHF. DNA for the CDR3: TGCGCCAGCAGCCAAGGCGCGGGGGATCAGCCCCAGCATTTT.

V is TRBV5-1 and J is TRBJ2-1; D may be TRBD2 (7 bases). V was cut by 5 bases and J by 8 bases, with 29 bases left in between. The CDR3 is 18 amino acids. Germline CDR1 is SGHRS and CDR2 is YFSETQ. The CDR3 is CASRPPGRDIRRYDEQFF. DNA for the CDR3: TGCGCCAGCAGACCGCCGGGGAGGGACATTCGACGGTACGATGAGCAGTTCTTC.

The chain carries TRBV10-3 and TRBJ2-2; 9 positions match TRBD1. The V gene's germline CDR1 is ENHRY and CDR2 SYGVKD. The CDR3 totals 16 residues. With V trimmed by 5 bases and J by 2 bases, 6 bases remained unmatched. CDR3 coding DNA: TGTGCCATCAGTCGAATGACAGGGGGAAACACCGGGGAGCTGTTTTTT. Translation: CAISRMTGGNTGELFF.

V is TRBV11-2 and J is TRBJ2-7; D unclear. Trimming removed 1 base from V and 2 bases from J, with 9 bases in between. Germline assignment: CDR1 SGHAT and CDR2 FQNNGV. This CDR3 comprises 14 residues. This chain's CDR3 is CASSLGEVAYEQYF. Here the CDR3 DNA reads TGTGCCAGCAGCTTAGGAGAGGTGGCCTACGAGCAGTACTTC.

This chain uses TRBV5-1 with TRBJ2-3; TRBD2 aligns across 7 bases. The germline V gene has CDR1 SGHRS and CDR2 YFSETQ. There are 16 residues in the CDR3. The V and J ends lost 1 base and 0 bases, in that order; junction bases with no gene match: 5. CDR3 DNA sequence: TGCGCCAGCAGCTTGACGCCTAGCGGTAGCACAGATACGCAGTATTTT. It yields the protein CASSLTPSGSTDTQYF.

The sample holds a few counts of this clone. This chain joins TRBV2 and TRBJ1-2, with D possibly being TRBD1 (5 bases). V was pared by 3 bases and J by 4 bases, with 12 bases between. The CDR3 is 14 amino acids. Germline V gene lookup returns CDR1 SNHLY and CDR2 FYNNEI. CDR3 coding DNA: TGTGCCAGCAGTGATGCAGGGATAAGCTATGGCTACACCTTC. This codes for CASSDAGISYGYTF.

The chain is built from TRBV5-1 and TRBJ2-7; 7 bases are a match to TRBD2. Germline lookup yields CDR1 SGHRS and CDR2 YFSETQ. This CDR3 comprises 14 residues. J gave up 3 bases and V 0 bases, and 3 bases lay outside the gene matches. CDR3 sequence: CASSLGAGYYEQYF. The CDR3 DNA sequence: TGCGCCAGCAGCTTGGGAGCGGGATACTACGAGCAGTACTTC. The full variable domain, completed using reference TRBV5-1 and TRBJ2-7, is KAGVTQTPRYLIKTRGQQVTLSCSPISGHRSVSWYQQTPGQGLQFLFEYFSETQRNKGNFPGRFSGRQFSNSRSEMNVSTLELGDSALYLCASSLGAGYYEQYFGPGTRLTVT.

The chain links TRBV29-1 to TRBJ1-5; D remains unclear. V was pared by 4 bases and J by 0 bases, with 7 bases between. The V gene's germline CDR1 is SQVTM and CDR2 ANQGSEA. CDR3 length: 13 residues. In DNA form, the CDR3 reads TGCAGCGTTGCGGAGGTTAGCAATCAGCCCCAGCATTTT. Encoded protein: CSVAEVSNQPQHF.

V and J are TRBV9 and TRBJ2-3; 7 bases match TRBD1. Germline V lookup: CDR1 SGDLS, CDR2 YYNGEE. The CDR3 spans 16 residues. V shed 3 bases and J 4 bases; nucleotides not matched to a gene: 11. The CDR3 DNA is TGTGCCAGCAGCGGGGATAGGGGGCGAGGGGCAGATACGCAGTATTTT. Translation: CASSGDRGRGADTQYF.